Sequencing of this T cell receptor beta chain was carried out in a study of blood T cell repertoires in COVID-19. Study in general: T cells, B-cell-depleted T cells, or PBMCs supplied cDNA or gDNA.

CDR1 and CDR2 from the germline V gene are SGHRS and YFSETQ. This CDR3 region has 15 residues. V gave up 0 bases and J gave up 4 bases; unmatched junction bases: 3. In the original workflow: Amplified reference gene primers provided the basis for estimating nucleated cell counts. Clones were sequenced by immunoSEQ multiplex PCR, and TCRdb holds only the in-frame ones, with some missing. V and J calls and clone size are as listed in that table; D and trimming were resolved from the DNA. The table includes around 110,000 clones, around 80% detected once. The chain links TRBV5-1 to TRBJ1-4, with TRBD1 identical over 7 bases. This clonotype was sampled from a woman in her sixties or seventies with acute or convalescent COVID-19. Material: peripheral blood. The CDR3 spells CASSLVGGGNEKLFF. CDR3 DNA sequence: TGCGCCAGCAGCTTGGTAGGGGGCGGTAATGAAAAACTGTTTTTT.